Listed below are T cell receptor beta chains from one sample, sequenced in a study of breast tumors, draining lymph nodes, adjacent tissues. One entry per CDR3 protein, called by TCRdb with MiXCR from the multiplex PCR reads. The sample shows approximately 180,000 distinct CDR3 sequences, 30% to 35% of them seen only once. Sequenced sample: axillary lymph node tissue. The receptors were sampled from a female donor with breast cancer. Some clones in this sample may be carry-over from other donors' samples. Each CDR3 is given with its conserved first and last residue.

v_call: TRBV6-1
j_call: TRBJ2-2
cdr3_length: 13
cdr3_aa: CASRGRNTGELFF

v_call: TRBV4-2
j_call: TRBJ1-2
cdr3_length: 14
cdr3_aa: CASSRPGAEIGYTF

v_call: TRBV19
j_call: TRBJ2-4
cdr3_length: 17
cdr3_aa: CASSTGLAGATGNIQYF

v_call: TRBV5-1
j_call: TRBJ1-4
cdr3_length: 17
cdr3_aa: CASSLYGQGGWNEKLFF

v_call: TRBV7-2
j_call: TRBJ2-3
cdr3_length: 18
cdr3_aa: CASSSSGLAGVSTDTQYF

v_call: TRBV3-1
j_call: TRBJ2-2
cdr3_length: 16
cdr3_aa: CASSITSGGPTGELFF

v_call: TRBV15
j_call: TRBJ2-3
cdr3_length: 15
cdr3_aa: CATSRSLRSTDTQYF

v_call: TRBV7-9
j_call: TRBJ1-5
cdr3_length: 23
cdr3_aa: CASSSSTGPTNEKLFFGSGTQHF

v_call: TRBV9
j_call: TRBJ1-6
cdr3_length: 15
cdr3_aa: CASSGGAGVHSPPHF

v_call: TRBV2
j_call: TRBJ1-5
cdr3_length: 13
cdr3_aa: CASSEVRGQPQHF

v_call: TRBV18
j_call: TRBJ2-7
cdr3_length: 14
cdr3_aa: CASSPRPGNHEQYF

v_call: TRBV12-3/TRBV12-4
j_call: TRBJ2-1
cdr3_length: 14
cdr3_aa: CASKRALRDNEQFF

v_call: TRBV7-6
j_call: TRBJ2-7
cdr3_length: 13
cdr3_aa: CASSSVVSYEQYF

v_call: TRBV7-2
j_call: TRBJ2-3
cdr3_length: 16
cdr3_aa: CASSSPRGPSYDTQYF

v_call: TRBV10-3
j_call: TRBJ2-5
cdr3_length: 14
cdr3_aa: CAIGVSGIGETQYF

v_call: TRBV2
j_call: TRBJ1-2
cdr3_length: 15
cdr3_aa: CASERGPGDSYGYTF

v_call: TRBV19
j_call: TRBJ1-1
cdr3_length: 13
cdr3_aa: CASRGTENTEAFF

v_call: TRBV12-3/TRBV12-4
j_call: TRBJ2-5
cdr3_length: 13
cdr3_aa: CASSFLGVETQYF

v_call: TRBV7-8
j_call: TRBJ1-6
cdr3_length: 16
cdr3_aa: CASSLDRTGGGSPLHF

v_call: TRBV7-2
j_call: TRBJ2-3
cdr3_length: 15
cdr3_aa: CASSLAPGGLNTQYF

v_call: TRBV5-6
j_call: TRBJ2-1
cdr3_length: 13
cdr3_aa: CASSLGPNNEQFF

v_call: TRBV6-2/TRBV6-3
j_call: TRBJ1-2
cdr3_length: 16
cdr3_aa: CASSQPGQGLGYGYTF

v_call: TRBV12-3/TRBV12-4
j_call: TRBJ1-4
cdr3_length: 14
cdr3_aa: CASSETGLREKLFF

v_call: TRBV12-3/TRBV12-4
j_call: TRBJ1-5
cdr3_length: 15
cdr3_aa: CASSSGVRSNQPQHF

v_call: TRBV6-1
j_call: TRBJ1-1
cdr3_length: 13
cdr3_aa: CASSEGGGGEAFF

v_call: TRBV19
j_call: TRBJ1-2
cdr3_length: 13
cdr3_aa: CASSIRERPGNTF

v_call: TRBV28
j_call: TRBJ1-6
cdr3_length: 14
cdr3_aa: CASSLSGGYSPLHF

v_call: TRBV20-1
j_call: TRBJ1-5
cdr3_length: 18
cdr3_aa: CSASPIGTGGNSNQPQHF

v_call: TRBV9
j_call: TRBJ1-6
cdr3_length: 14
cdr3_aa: CASSVDISGANVHF

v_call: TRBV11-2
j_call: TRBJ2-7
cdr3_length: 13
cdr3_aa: CASSLVDSYEQYF

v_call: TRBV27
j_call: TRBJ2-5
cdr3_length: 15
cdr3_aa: CASRQQGVRVETQYF

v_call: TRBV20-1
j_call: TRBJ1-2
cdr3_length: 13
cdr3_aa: CSARNRGHNGYTF

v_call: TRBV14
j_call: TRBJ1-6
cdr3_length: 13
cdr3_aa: CASRQVDNSPLHF

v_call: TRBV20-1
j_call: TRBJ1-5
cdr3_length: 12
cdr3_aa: CSASPPGKPQHF

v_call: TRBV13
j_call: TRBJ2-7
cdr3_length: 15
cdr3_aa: CASSPRLAGDREQYF

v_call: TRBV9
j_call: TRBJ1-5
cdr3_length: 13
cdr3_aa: CASSLGLVGPQHF

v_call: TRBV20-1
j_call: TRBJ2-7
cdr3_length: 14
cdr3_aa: CSAREVEGNREQYF

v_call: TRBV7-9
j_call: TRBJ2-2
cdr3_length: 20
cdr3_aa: CASSFAHGTGVGRHSGELFF

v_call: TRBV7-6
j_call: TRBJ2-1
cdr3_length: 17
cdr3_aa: CASSRSETSGSTYEQFF

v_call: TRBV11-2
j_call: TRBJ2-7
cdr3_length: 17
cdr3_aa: CASSLIAGTQMSYEQYF

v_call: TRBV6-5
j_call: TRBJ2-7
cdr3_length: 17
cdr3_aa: CASSPLAGPSFIYEQYF

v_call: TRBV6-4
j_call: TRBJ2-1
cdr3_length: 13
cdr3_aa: CASKGGLFNEQFF

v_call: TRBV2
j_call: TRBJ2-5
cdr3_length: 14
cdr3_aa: CASTTRDYQETQYF

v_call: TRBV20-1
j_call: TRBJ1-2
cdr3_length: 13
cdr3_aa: CSAGDRELYAYTF

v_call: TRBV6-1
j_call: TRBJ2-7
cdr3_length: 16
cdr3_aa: CASSEALPGMRYEQYF

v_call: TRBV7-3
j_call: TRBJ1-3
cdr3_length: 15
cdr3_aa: CASSSPNESGNTIYF

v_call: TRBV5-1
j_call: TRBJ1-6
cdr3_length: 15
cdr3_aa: CASSPGGAQNSPLHF

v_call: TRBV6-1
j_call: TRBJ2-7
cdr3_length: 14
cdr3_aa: CASSELGQVYEQYF

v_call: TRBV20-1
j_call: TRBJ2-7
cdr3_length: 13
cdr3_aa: CSASAGTVREQYF

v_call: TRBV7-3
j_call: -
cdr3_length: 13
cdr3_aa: CASSPRPEGTQYF

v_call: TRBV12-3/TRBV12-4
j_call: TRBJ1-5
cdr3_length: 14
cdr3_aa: CASSSGNSNQPQHF

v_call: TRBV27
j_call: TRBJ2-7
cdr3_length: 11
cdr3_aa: CASSLGDEQYF

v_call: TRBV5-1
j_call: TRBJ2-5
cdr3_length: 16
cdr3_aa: CASSFKGQGRQETQYF

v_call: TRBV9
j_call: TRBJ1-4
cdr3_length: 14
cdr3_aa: CASSGGGTNEKLFF

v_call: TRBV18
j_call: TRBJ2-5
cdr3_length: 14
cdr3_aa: CASSPQGHTETQYF

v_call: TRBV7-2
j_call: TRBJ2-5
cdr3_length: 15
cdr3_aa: CASSWGGGRQETQYF

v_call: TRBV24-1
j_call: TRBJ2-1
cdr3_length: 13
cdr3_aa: CATSEGRDNEQFF

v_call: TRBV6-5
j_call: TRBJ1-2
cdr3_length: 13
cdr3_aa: CASSYSTGGGYTF

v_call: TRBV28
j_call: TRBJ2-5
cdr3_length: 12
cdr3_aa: CASSGTQETQYF